The clone carrying this TCR beta chain was counted between two and nine times. This sample stems from a study of blood T cell repertoires in COVID-19. Sequencing was performed with immunoSEQ multiplex PCR; in TCRdb, only in-frame clones are kept and a portion is missing. The sample holds about 230,000 clones; approximately 85% are singletons and the top ten take about 0.91%. Specimen: peripheral blood. The TCR was taken from a man aged 35-49 years with acute or convalescent COVID-19.

This chain's CDR3 is CASSPQRDSQGYTF. CDR3 sequence (DNA): TGTGCCAGCTCACCACAAAGGGACTCCCAGGGCTACACCTTC. This chain joins TRBV18 and TRBJ1-2; D perhaps matches TRBD1 (5 bases). Per the germline V gene, CDR1 is KGHSH and CDR2 is LQKENI. CDR3 size: 14 residues. V was clipped by 1 base and J by 8 bases, with 14 bases between them.